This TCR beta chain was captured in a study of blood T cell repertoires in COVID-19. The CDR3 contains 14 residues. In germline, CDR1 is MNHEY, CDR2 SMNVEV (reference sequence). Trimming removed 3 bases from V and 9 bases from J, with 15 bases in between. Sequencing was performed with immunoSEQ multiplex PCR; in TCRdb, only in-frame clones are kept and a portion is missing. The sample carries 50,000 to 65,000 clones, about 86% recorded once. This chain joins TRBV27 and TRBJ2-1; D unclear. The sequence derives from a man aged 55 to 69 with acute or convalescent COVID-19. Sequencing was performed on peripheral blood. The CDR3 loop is CASSFLSSVIEQFF. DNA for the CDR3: TGTGCCAGCAGTTTCCTCTCTTCAGTAATTGAGCAGTTCTTC.